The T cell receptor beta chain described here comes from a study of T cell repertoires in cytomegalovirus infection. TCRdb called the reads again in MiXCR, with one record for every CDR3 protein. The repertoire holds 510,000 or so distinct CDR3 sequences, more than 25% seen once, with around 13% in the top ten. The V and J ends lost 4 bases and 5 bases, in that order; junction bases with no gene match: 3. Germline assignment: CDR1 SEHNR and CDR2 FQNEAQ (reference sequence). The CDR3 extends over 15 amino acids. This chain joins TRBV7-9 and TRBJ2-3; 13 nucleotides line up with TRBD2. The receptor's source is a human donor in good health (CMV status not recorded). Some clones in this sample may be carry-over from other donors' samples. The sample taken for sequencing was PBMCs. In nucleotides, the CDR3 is TGTGCCAGCAGCTCCGGGACTAGCGGGAAAGATACGCAGTATTTT. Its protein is CASSSGTSGKDTQYF. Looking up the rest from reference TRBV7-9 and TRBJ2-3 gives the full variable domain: DTGVSQNPRHKITKRGQNVTFRCDPISEHNRLYWYRQTLGQGPEFLTYFQNEAQLEKSRLLSDRFSAERPKGSFSTLEIQRTEQGDSAMYLCASSSGTSGKDTQYFGPGTRLTVL.